The present T cell receptor beta chain was sequenced within a study of T cell responses to AZD1222 COVID-19 vaccine. Measured with immunoSEQ multiplex PCR; TCRdb has only the in-frame clones, and not every one. This table holds some 81,000 clones, 80% to 90% found once. This clone was detected a few times. What it binds is not known. Points from the study as a whole: Repertoire sampling happened only post peak T cell response. Baseline seropositives among AZD1222 recipients totaled only 5 to 7. Females outnumbered males among donors, who were mostly white British; clonal diversity was possibly underestimated.

The V end was cut by 1 base, the J end by 0 bases, with 3 bases between. The V gene's germline CDR1 is SGHDN and CDR2 FVKESK. This CDR3 is built from 13 residues. Timing groups of about 4 and about 12 weeks for second doses were pooled. The specimen comprised peripheral blood, sampled 28 days after the second AZD1222 dose. The TCR comes from an adult who received the AZD1222 COVID-19 vaccine. The V call is TRBV14, the J call TRBJ1-2; unclear D gene. The CDR3 loop is CASSQGANYGYTF. As DNA, the CDR3 is TGTGCCAGCAGCCAAGGAGCTAACTATGGCTACACCTTC.